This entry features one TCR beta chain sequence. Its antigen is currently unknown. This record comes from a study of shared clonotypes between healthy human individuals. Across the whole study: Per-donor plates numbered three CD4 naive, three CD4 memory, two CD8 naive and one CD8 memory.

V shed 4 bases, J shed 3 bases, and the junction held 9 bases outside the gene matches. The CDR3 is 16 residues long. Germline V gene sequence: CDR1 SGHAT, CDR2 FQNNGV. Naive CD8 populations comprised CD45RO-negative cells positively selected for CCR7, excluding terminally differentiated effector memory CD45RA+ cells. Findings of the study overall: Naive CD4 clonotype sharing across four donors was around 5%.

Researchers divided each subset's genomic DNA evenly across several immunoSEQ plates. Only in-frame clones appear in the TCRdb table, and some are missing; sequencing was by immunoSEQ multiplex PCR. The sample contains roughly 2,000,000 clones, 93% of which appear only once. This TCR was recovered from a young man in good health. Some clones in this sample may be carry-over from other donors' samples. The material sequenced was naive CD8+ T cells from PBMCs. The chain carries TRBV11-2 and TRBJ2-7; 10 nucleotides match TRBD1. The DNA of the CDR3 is TGTGCCAGCAGCTCTCACCGGGACAGGGGAATCTACGAGCAGTACTTC. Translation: CASSSHRDRGIYEQYF.